Following are 20 T cell receptor beta chains from one sample sequenced in a study of metastatic and nonmetastatic thyroid tumors. Among the patients, none had received any treatment before thyroid surgery. TCRdb re-analyzed the PCR reads using MiXCR. The sample carries about 33,000 clones, approximately 15% recorded once. Sequenced material: blood. The source of these receptors is a female donor with papillary thyroid cancer or a benign thyroid nodule (not recorded which). Some clones in this sample may be carry-over from other donors' samples.

This clone was observed many times. Written as DNA, the CDR3 is TGTGCCAGCAGCCCTCGGGTTGAGGGTCTCATAGCCAAAAACATTCAGTACTTC. Amino acids: CASSPRVEGLIAKNIQYF. The V gene is TRBV7-2, the J gene TRBJ2-4, with D possibly being TRBD2 (5 bases). The CDR3 runs 18 residues. Germline-derived CDR1 and CDR2 are SGHTA and FQGNSA. V gave up 5 bases and J gave up 0 bases, with 20 bases separating them.

This clone has a count of ten or more. This sequence joins TRBV7-2 and TRBJ1-2; D not resolved. The germline V and J ends were trimmed by 5 bases and 2 bases, with 12 bases remaining between them. The CDR3 is 14 amino acids. Germline assignment: CDR1 SGHTA and CDR2 FQGNSA. The CDR3: CASSITRENYGYTF. The DNA of the CDR3 is TGTGCCAGCAGCATCACCCGGGAAAACTATGGCTACACCTTC.

V gene TRBV5-8 combines with J gene TRBJ2-3; tentative D call: TRBD2 (6 bases). The germline V gene encodes CDR1 SGHTS and CDR2 YDEGEE. Trimming removed 0 bases at V and 6 bases at J, with 14 bases between. The CDR3 is 15 residues long. The chain's CDR3 is CASSLAVSRGDTQYF. The CDR3 DNA reads as TGTGCCAGCAGCTTGGCCGTTTCCCGGGGGGATACGCAGTATTTT.

The chain has TRBV30 and TRBJ1-6; D gene uncertain. Germline V gives CDR1 GTSNPN, CDR2 SVGIG (reference sequence). Deletions cut 7 bases from V and 9 bases from J, with 19 bases between. This CDR3 has 14 residues. CDR3 nucleotides: TGTGCCTTGAGCCGGGCCGTTGAGGGTTCACCCCTCCACTTT. Translating it yields CALSRAVEGSPLHF.

This clone was seen repeatedly, ten times or more. V is TRBV7-9 and J is TRBJ2-3; 8 positions agree with TRBD2. Germline V CDR1 and CDR2: SEHNR, FQNEAQ (reference sequence). Trimming took 5 bases from V and 3 from J; bases not matched to a gene: 10. The CDR3 totals 16 residues. CDR3 in amino acids: CASSHLTSVGTDTQYF. CDR3 DNA sequence: TGTGCCAGCAGCCATCTGACTAGCGTGGGGACAGATACGCAGTATTTT.

This clone was counted many times. V usage is TRBV5-1 and J usage is TRBJ1-1; a possible D gene is TRBD1 (5 bases). The germline V gene encodes CDR1 SGHRS and CDR2 YFSETQ. V was pared by 0 bases and J by 1 base, with 13 bases between. This CDR3 is built from 16 residues. The CDR3 spells CASSLGQGGGNTEAFF. In DNA form, the CDR3 reads TGCGCCAGCAGCTTGGGCCAGGGAGGAGGGAACACTGAAGCTTTCTTT.

This clone rates as medium-sized (0.01 to 0.1%). In DNA, the CDR3 is TGTGCCAGCAGTGAGGGGACTAGCGGGAACAATGAGCAGTTCTTC. Its protein product is CASSEGTSGNNEQFF. The chain has TRBV6-4 and TRBJ2-1; 13 bases are shared with TRBD2. CDR3 length: 15 residues. V trimming: 3 bases; J trimming: 5 bases; junction bases outside the gene matches: 1. CDR1 MRHNA and CDR2 SNTAGT come from the germline V gene.

Ten or more counts support this clone. The chain couples TRBV7-2 to TRBJ2-1; 7 positions agree with TRBD2. Germline CDR1 SGHTA, CDR2 FQGNSA. V shed 5 bases and J 7 bases; nucleotides not matched to a gene: 5. The CDR3 totals 13 residues. The CDR3 is CASSPSGLNEQFF. The CDR3, as DNA: TGTGCCAGCAGCCCCTCGGGACTAAATGAGCAGTTCTTC.

This chain uses TRBV2 with TRBJ2-7; D ambiguous. The CDR3 contains 15 residues. The germline V and J ends were trimmed by 6 bases and 2 bases, with 17 bases remaining between them. CDR1 SNHLY and CDR2 FYNNEI come from the germline V gene. CDR3 in amino acids: CASRHGEIYAYEQYF. The CDR3 DNA follows: TGTGCCAGCAGACATGGTGAGATATATGCCTACGAGCAGTACTTC.

This clone was seen many times. This chain links TRBV20-1 with TRBJ2-1, with 9 bases fitting TRBD2. Trimming removed 3 bases from V and 0 bases from J; junction bases left unmatched: 9. Germline values: CDR1 DFQATT, CDR2 SNEGSKA (reference sequence). The CDR3 runs 17 residues. The CDR3 DNA sequence: TGCAGTGCTAGCGCCCGACTAGCGGAGAGCTCCTACAATGAGCAGTTCTTC. Protein: CSASARLAESSYNEQFF.

This clone appeared many times. The rearrangement uses TRBV12-3 or TRBV12-4 and TRBJ1-1, with 7 nucleotides matching TRBD1. Trimming took 5 bases from V and 5 from J; bases not matched to a gene: 8. This CDR3 spans 14 amino acids. This chain's CDR3 is CASSITGEGTEAFF. CDR3 bases: TGTGCCAGCAGTATCACAGGGGAGGGTACTGAAGCTTTCTTT.

This clone was observed at least ten times. The V gene is TRBV3-1, the J gene TRBJ1-6; TRBD1 matches at 9 bases. Trimming took 2 bases from V and 6 from J; bases not matched to a gene: 8. There are 17 residues in the CDR3. CDR1 LGHDT and CDR2 YNNKEL come from the germline V gene (reference sequence). The CDR3 protein is CASSQYLDRGANSPLHF. The CDR3 DNA follows: TGTGCCAGCAGCCAATACCTCGACAGGGGGGCTAATTCACCCCTCCACTTT.

This clone was counted many times. The chain carries TRBV6-5 and TRBJ1-3; 8 bases agree with TRBD1. With V trimmed by 2 bases and J by 2 bases, 8 bases remained unmatched. CDR3 size: 17 residues. Germline loops: CDR1 MNHEY, CDR2 SVGAGI. The CDR3 spells CASSYTPDRAPGNTIYF. In nucleotides, the CDR3 is TGTGCCAGCAGTTACACCCCGGACAGGGCACCTGGAAACACCATATATTTT.

This clone was counted a few times. J is TRBJ1-2 and V is TRBV7-8; 7 bases map to TRBD1. Germline V gives CDR1 SGHVS, CDR2 FQNEAQ. This CDR3 is 17 amino acids long. With 5 bases clipped from V and 0 bases from J, the junction kept 12 bases outside the gene matches. CDR3 bases: TGTGCCAGCAGCAAAGGGGCCAGGGGGATTTCTAACTATGGCTACACCTTC. Its translation: CASSKGARGISNYGYTF.

With regard to this clone: A much larger clone differs by one base, so this may be a read error. This sample includes further DNA sequences coding for the same CDR3. The genes are TRBV27 and TRBJ2-3, with 12 bases lining up with TRBD2. V dropped 9 bases and J dropped 2; count of bases not matched to a gene: 9. Germline V gene lookup returns CDR1 MNHEY and CDR2 SMNVEV (reference sequence). The CDR3 covers 16 residues. The chain's CDR3 is CASSPGLAGLTDTQYF. The CDR3 DNA reads TGTGCCAGTAGTCCGGGACTAGCGGGCCTCACAGATACGCAGTATTTT.

This clone was detected a few times. This may come from a read error, since a much larger clone is one base off. V usage is TRBV6-1 and J usage is TRBJ2-5; 7 bases are a match to TRBD2. Germline V CDR1 and CDR2: MNHNS, SASEGT. V lost 9 bases, J lost 6 bases, and 10 bases stayed unmatched. The CDR3 spans 13 residues. The CDR3: CASSPRDYKTQYF. CDR3 bases: TGTGCCAGTAGTCCCCGGGACTACAAGACCCAGTACTTC.

By sample fraction, this clone is medium-sized. This CDR3 reads CASSSGGSGANVLTF. The DNA for the CDR3 is TGTGCCAGCAGTTCGGGGGGCTCTGGGGCCAACGTCCTGACTTTC. This chain uses TRBV6-2 or TRBV6-3 with TRBJ2-6; TRBD2 agrees at 7 bases. The CDR3 length is 15 residues. The germline V gene encodes CDR1 MNHEY and CDR2 SVGEGT. V lost 4 bases, J lost 0 bases, and 0 bases stayed unmatched.

Comment on this clone: A junction end diverges from the germline sequence, so it may reflect a read error. The V gene is TRBV4-3, the J gene TRBJ2-2; a weak D match, TRBD1 (6 bases). Germline V gene lookup returns CDR1 LGHNA and CDR2 YSLEER. The CDR3 runs to 16 residues. CDR3 nucleotides: TGCGCCAGCAGCCAAGGGACAGCGGACAACACCGTGGAGCTGTTTTTT. It translates to CASSQGTADNTVELFF.

This clone showed up many times. The chain is built from TRBV6-6 and TRBJ1-1, with D perhaps matching TRBD1 (5 bases). The CDR3 covers 14 residues. The germline V gene has CDR1 MNHNY and CDR2 SVGAGI (reference sequence). Trimming removed 2 bases from V and 1 base from J, with 8 bases in between. The CDR3 region has the DNA TGTGCCAGCAGTTACCCCGGGGGGAACACTGAAGCTTTCTTT. It yields the protein CASSYPGGNTEAFF.

This clone was counted many times. CDR3 DNA: TGTGCCAGCAGCCCTAGCCTGAGCCAAGAGACCCAGTACTTC. The encoded protein is CASSPSLSQETQYF. The rearrangement joins TRBV3-1 to TRBJ2-5; a weak D match, TRBD2 (5 bases). The CDR3 contains 14 residues. Germline V CDR1 and CDR2: LGHDT, YNNKEL (reference sequence). Trimming shortened V by 4 bases and J by 1 base, and 10 bases separated the two germline ends.